This TCR beta chain was found in a study of identical twins. The study's findings and limits: Where out-of-frame alpha sequences were twin-shared, they showed excess low generation probability. Modelling underestimated the level of out-of-frame TCR alpha sharing observed in monozygotic twins.

Each cDNA held unique molecular identifiers, and template switching gave it a universal primer site. MiXCR, applied by TCRdb to the 5' RACE reads, yields one record per CDR3 protein. The table lists about 700,000 distinct CDR3 sequences, 6% to 6.5% of them singletons, with approximately 1.6% in the top ten. Germline V gene sequence: CDR1 LGHNA, CDR2 YSLEER. Germline trimming cut 1 base from V and 6 bases from J; bases unmatched to any gene: 4. The CDR3 covers 14 residues. In regard to this clonotype: Its antigen is as yet unknown.

The sequence was collected from a man aged 18 to 35 in good health. The chain links TRBV4-3 to TRBJ2-3; 7 nucleotides agree with TRBD2. The specimen was naive T cells sorted from blood. The CDR3 sequence: CASSQGAGVDTQYF. The CDR3 DNA reads TGCGCCAGCAGCCAAGGGGCGGGAGTGGATACGCAGTATTTT.